This T cell receptor (beta chain) was documented in a study of cytomegalovirus exposure and HLA in healthy donors. Study-level findings and limits: In vitro, three CMV-associated chains proved specific for CMV antigens. Most observed TCR sequences were rare, whereas some public TCRs were detected in many donors.

This CDR3 region has 16 residues. From germline, CDR1 is SGHTA and CDR2 FQGNSA. J lost 5 bases, V lost 1 base, and 6 bases had no gene match. PCR used 60 Vbeta primers and 13 Jbeta primers. As handled by the study authors: Per a later analysis, the number of unique TCR beta chains was approximately 73 million, of which around 9.9 million were shared. Profiling relied on immunoSEQ multiplex PCR, and the TCRdb table lists in-frame clones only, not all of them. The V and J calls and the clone size are those of that table, but D and trimming were determined from the DNA. The sample includes some 90,000 clones, 65% to 80% of them seen just once. About this clone: The antigen is undetermined.

The receptor was derived from a female donor in good health and CMV-seropositive. Sequenced material: PBMCs. The chain uses TRBV7-2 and TRBJ2-2, with TRBD2 matching 8 bases. CDR3 sequence: CASSLDGGGRTGELFF. The CDR3 nucleotides read TGTGCCAGCAGCTTAGATGGCGGGGGGCGGACCGGGGAGCTGTTTTTT.